The present TCR beta chain was sequenced within a study of shared clonotypes between healthy human individuals. Turning to the study itself: The donor pool was made up of two women and a few men aged 18 to 49.

The CDR3 is 10 amino acids. V lost 8 bases, J lost 9 bases, and 8 bases lay in between. The germline V gene has CDR1 SNHLY and CDR2 FYNNEI. Produced via immunoSEQ multiplex PCR; TCRdb's table is partial and in-frame only. The sample lists about half a million clones, about 76% occurring once. The TCR sequence derives from a woman aged 40 to 50 in good health. Some clones in this sample may be carry-over from other donors' samples. The material sequenced was PBMCs. The J gene is TRBJ2-1, the V gene TRBV2; D unclear. The CDR3 region is CASGRSEQFF. DNA for the CDR3: TGTGCCAGCGGGCGGTCTGAGCAGTTCTTC. The complete variable domain, with remaining parts taken from reference TRBV2 and TRBJ2-1, reads EPEVTQTPSHQVTQMGQEVILRCVPISNHLYFYWYRQILGQKVEFLVSFYNNEISEKSEIFDDQFSVERPDGSNFTLKIRSTKLEDSAMYFCASGRSEQFFGPGTRLTVL.